A selection of T cell receptor beta chains follows, all from one sample in a study of PD-1 blockade in classical Hodgkin lymphoma. The method was immunoSEQ multiplex PCR; TCRdb's version includes in-frame clones alone and lacks a portion of them. The sample carries about 26,000 clones, 65% to 90% recorded once. The sequenced sample was peripheral blood mononuclear cells (PBMCs), obtained at baseline. These receptors were collected from a human donor with classical Hodgkin lymphoma. CDR3s include the opening cysteine and the closing phenylalanine or tryptophan. D genes are given only for firm matches. Rows give clone size only sometimes, using once, few, many, or a class for an expanded clone.

14	TRBJ1-5	TRBD1	-	TRBV27	TGTGCCAGCAGTTCGGGGACAGTCGGGCAGCCCCAGCATTTT	CASSSGTVGQPQHF
10	TRBJ1-1	-	-	TRBV29-1	TGCAGCGTTGAGGTCACTGAAGCTTTCTTT	CSVEVTEAFF
19	TRBJ1-1	TRBD1	-	TRBV7-2	TGTGCCAGCAGCTTCCGGGGCCGGGACAGGTGGCCGATGGTCGCTGAAGCTTTCTTT	CASSFRGRDRWPMVAEAFF
15	TRBJ2-1	-	once	TRBV14	TGTGCCAGCAGCTCCCCCGGGACCCTCTACAATGAGCAGTTCTTC	CASSSPGTLYNEQFF
16	TRBJ2-1	-	-	TRBV5-1	TGCGCCAGCAGCTTGGACAGTCCAAGGGTAGGCAATGAGCAGTTCTTC	CASSLDSPRVGNEQFF
12	TRBJ1-5	-	-	TRBV19	TGTGCCAGTAGCCCTACGACAGGCTCGCCGCATTTT	CASSPTTGSPHF
19	TRBJ2-7	-	once	TRBV4-3	TGCGCCAGCAGCCAAGTGGGGTGGGGGGACCTATCATACCCCTACGAGCAGTACTTC	CASSQVGWGDLSYPYEQYF
14	TRBJ1-1	TRBD1	-	TRBV9	TGTGCCAGCAGCCAGAAACAGGGGGCGGGTGAAGCTTTCTTT	CASSQKQGAGEAFF
15	TRBJ2-5	TRBD2	-	TRBV7-9	TGTGCCAGCAGTCCTACCGGACTAGCTTTAGAGACCCAGTACTTC	CASSPTGLALETQYF
14	TRBJ2-1	-	few	TRBV5-1	TGCGCCAGCAGCAACCTTCCGGGGGCAAATGAGCAGTTCTTC	CASSNLPGANEQFF
15	TRBJ2-7	-	once	TRBV5-6	TGTGCCAGCAGCTTGGAGGGGGCAGGAGGGTACGAGCAGTACTTC	CASSLEGAGGYEQYF
15	TRBJ1-2	TRBD1	-	TRBV5-6	TGTGCCAGCAGCTTTTTTGTAGACAGGGGAGATGGCTACACCTTC	CASSFFVDRGDGYTF
13	TRBJ2-5	-	-	TRBV7-6	TGTGCCAGCAGCTTAAGTCTCCAAGAGACCCAGTACTTC	CASSLSLQETQYF
13	TRBJ2-5	-	-	TRBV7-8	TGTGCCAGCAGCTTAGGGGGAGGCGGGACCCAGTACTTC	CASSLGGGGTQYF
15	TRBJ2-2	TRBD1	-	TRBV5-1	TGCGCCAGCAGCTTGGTTACGACAGGGGCCGGGGAGCTGTTTTTT	CASSLVTTGAGELFF
18	TRBJ2-3	-	-	TRBV11-2	TGTGCCAGCAAATCACTCTTGGGGTCGAGGGGGGACGAAGATACGCAGTATTTT	CASKSLLGSRGDEDTQYF
17	TRBJ2-4	TRBD1	-	TRBV6-1	TGTGCCAGCAGTGAAGCCGAGGGGGCTGTTGGCAAAAACATTCAGTACTTC	CASSEAEGAVGKNIQYF
15	TRBJ2-1	TRBD1	-	TRBV11-3	TGTGCCAGCAGCCGTACAGGGGAAGTATACAATGAGCAGTTCTTC	CASSRTGEVYNEQFF
15	TRBJ1-6	-	-	TRBV5-4	TGTGCCAGCAGCTTGGACGGCAGAAATAATTCACCCCTCCACTTT	CASSLDGRNNSPLHF
15	TRBJ1-1	TRBD1	-	TRBV6-6	TGTGCCAGCAAAGAGGGGACAGGGAGGTCCGCTGAAGCTTTCTTT	CASKEGTGRSAEAFF
13	TRBJ1-5	-	-	TRBV12-1	TGTGCCAGCAGCTTTCAGGGTCGTCAGCCCCAGCATTTT	CASSFQGRQPQHF
14	TRBJ2-3	-	-	TRBV7-2	TGTGCCAGCAGCTTAGGCCCCTGGTCGGATACGCAGTATTTT	CASSLGPWSDTQYF
20	TRBJ2-1	TRBD2	-	TRBV29-1	TGCAGCGCCCTGGAGCAACCGGGACTAGCGCCCTACTATTCCTACAATGAGCAGTTCTTC	CSALEQPGLAPYYSYNEQFF
14	TRBJ1-6	TRBD1	-	TRBV9	TGTGCCAGCAGCGAGGGACAGGTAAATTCACCCCTCCACTTT	CASSEGQVNSPLHF
17	TRBJ1-2	TRBD1	few	TRBV18	TGTGCCAGCTCACCCCGGGACAGGGGTAATAAGAGGTATGGCTACACCTTC	CASSPRDRGNKRYGYTF
14	TRBJ1-6	-	-	TRBV7-8	TGTGCCAGCAGCTTAGCAGGGCAGAATTCACCCCTCCACTTT	CASSLAGQNSPLHF
15	TRBJ2-5	-	-	TRBV5-1	TGCGCCAGCAGCGCCGGACCGTCAGACCAAGAGACCCAGTACTTC	CASSAGPSDQETQYF
16	TRBJ2-1	TRBD1	-	TRBV18	TGTGCCAGCTCACTGGCGACAGGGGGCTTCTACAATGAGCAGTTCTTC	CASSLATGGFYNEQFF
16	TRBJ2-1	-	-	TRBV4-1	TGCGCCAGCAGCCAACCTGTGGGGGGCAGGTACAATGAGCAGTTCTTC	CASSQPVGGRYNEQFF
14	TRBJ1-2	-	once	TRBV7-8	TGTGCCAGCAGCTTAGTACCTGGGGCCTATGGCTACACCTTC	CASSLVPGAYGYTF
12	TRBJ2-7	-	few	TRBV7-2	TGTGCCAGCAGCGAAGGGGTATACGAGCAGTACTTC	CASSEGVYEQYF
15	TRBJ1-2	TRBD1	-	TRBV5-4	TGTGCCAGCAGCTATACCGGGACAGGGGATTATGGCTACACCTTC	CASSYTGTGDYGYTF
16	TRBJ2-5	TRBD2	-	TRBV28	TGTGCCAGCAGCAAACCGGGACTAGCGGGGAGCGGGACCCAGTACTTC	CASSKPGLAGSGTQYF
15	TRBJ2-3	TRBD2	-	TRBV13	TGTGCCAGCAGCAGTAGCGGGGGGGGCACAGATACGCAGTATTTT	CASSSSGGGTDTQYF
13	TRBJ2-7	-	-	TRBV18	TGTGCCAGCTCACCACAAACCGCGGAAAGGCAGTACTTC	CASSPQTAERQYF
13	TRBJ1-2	-	-	TRBV10-3	TGTGCCATCAGTGAAATGGGGGTGGATGGCTACACCTTC	CAISEMGVDGYTF
15	TRBJ2-7	-	-	TRBV7-8	TGTGCCAGCAGCCAGACGACTGGTGATACCTACGAGCAGTACTTC	CASSQTTGDTYEQYF
16	TRBJ1-5	-	-	TRBV6-6	TGTGCCAGCATAGACAGGCCCTCTCTGTCACATCAGCCCCAGCATTTT	CASIDRPSLSHQPQHF
14	TRBJ1-1	-	few	TRBV7-9	TGTGCCAGCAGCTTAGTGGTCATGAACACTGAAGCTTTCTTT	CASSLVVMNTEAFF
18	TRBJ2-2	TRBD1	-	TRBV5-1	TGCGCCAGCAGCTTGCGAATAGCGGGACAGGGGACGCTGGGGGAGCTGTTTTTT	CASSLRIAGQGTLGELFF
15	TRBJ1-1	-	-	TRBV7-8	TGTGCCAGCAGCTACCTATCCGGGGGGAACACTGAAGCTTTCTTT	CASSYLSGGNTEAFF
18	TRBJ1-6	-	-	TRBV7-3	TGTGCCAGCAGCTTAAAACAGGCCTTGAGCTCCTATAATTCACCCCTCCACTTT	CASSLKQALSSYNSPLHF
14	TRBJ2-3	TRBD2	-	TRBV2	TGTGCCAGCTTAGCTAGCGGGAAGGTCGATACGCAGTATTTT	CASLASGKVDTQYF
13	TRBJ1-5	-	few	TRBV7-3	TGTGCCAGCAGCTCCCTCCCTCATCAGCCCCAGCATTTT	CASSSLPHQPQHF
15	TRBJ2-2	TRBD1	-	TRBV19	TGTGCCAGTAGTAGAGACAGGGCCGGCACCGGGGAGCTGTTTTTT	CASSRDRAGTGELFF
14	TRBJ2-7	-	few	TRBV9	TGTGCCAGCAGCGTAGGGCCAGAAAACTACGAGCAGTACTTC	CASSVGPENYEQYF
15	TRBJ1-4	-	-	TRBV7-9	TGTGCCAGCAGCTTAGAGGGACACAGAAATGAAAAACTGTTTTTT	CASSLEGHRNEKLFF
13	TRBJ1-2	TRBD1	-	TRBV5-1	TGCGCCAGCAGCTTGGGGACAGGGAATGGCTACACCTTC	CASSLGTGNGYTF
14	TRBJ2-2	-	few	TRBV5-1	TGCGCCAGCAGCCCCCCCCAGAACACCGGGGAGCTGTTTTTT	CASSPPQNTGELFF
13	TRBJ1-4	TRBD1	-	TRBV7-9	TGTGCCAGCAGCCCAGGGGGTAATGAAAAACTGTTTTTT	CASSPGGNEKLFF
11	TRBJ2-1	-	few	TRBV7-8	TGTGCCAGCAGCTTAGCAGTTGAGCAGTTCTTC	CASSLAVEQFF